The source of this TCR beta chain is a study of T cell repertoires in cytomegalovirus infection. On the study more broadly: Both CMV infection and a matching HLA type were indicated by public TCR beta signatures.

The CDR3 sequence is 14 residues long. Germline-derived CDR1 and CDR2 are SGHVS and FQNEAQ. V was shortened by 5 bases and J by 5 bases, with 15 bases between the two germline ends. This clonotype has a count of ten or more. The target antigen is unknown. Study-wide points: Ex vivo responses were dominated by HLA-C-restricted CMV-specific TCR beta clonotypes. The study identified carriers of CMV plus the relevant HLA from cumulative public TCR beta family frequency.

Using its own MiXCR run on the reads, TCRdb lists one record per CDR3 protein. The sample shows nearly 550,000 distinct CDR3 sequences, 15% to 20% of them seen only once. The source is a human donor in good health (CMV status not recorded). Some clones in this sample may be carry-over from other donors' samples. V gene TRBV7-8 combines with J gene TRBJ2-5, with D possibly matching TRBD2 (5 bases). The sample was CD8+ T cells from PBMCs. The CDR3 bases are TGTGCCAGCAGCCACCCAACTAGAGGGGAGACCCAGTACTTC. Translation gives CASSHPTRGETQYF.